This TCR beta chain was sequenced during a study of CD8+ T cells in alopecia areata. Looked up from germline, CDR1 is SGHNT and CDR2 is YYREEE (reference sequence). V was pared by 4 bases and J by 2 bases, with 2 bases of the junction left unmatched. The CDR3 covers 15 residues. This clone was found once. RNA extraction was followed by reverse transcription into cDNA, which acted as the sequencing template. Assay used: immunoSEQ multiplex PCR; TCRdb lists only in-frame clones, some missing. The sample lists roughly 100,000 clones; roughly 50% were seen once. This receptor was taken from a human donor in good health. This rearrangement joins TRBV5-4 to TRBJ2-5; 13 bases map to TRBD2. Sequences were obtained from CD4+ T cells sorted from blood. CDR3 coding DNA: TGTGCCAGCAGCCCGGGACTAGCGGGGCAAGAGACCCAGTACTTC. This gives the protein CASSPGLAGQETQYF.